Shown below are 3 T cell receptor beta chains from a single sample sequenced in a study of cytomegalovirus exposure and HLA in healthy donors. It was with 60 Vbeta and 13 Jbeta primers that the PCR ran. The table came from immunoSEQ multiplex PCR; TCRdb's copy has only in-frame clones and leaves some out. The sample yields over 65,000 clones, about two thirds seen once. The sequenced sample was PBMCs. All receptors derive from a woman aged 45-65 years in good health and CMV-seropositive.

CDR3 nucleotide sequence: TGCGCCAGCAGCTTGGGAGGGGGGGAGTTCTTC. Residues: CASSLGGGEFF. The rearrangement uses TRBV5-1 and TRBJ2-1; perhaps TRBD2 as D (7 bases). CDR3 length: 11 amino acids. Germline V CDR1 and CDR2: SGHRS, YFSETQ. V dropped 0 bases and J dropped 14 bases, with 9 bases sitting between them.

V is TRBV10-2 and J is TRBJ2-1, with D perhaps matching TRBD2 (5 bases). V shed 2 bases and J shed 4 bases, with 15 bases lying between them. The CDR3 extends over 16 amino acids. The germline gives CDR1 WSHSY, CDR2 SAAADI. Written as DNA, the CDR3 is TGCGCCAGCAGTGAGGGAGCCGGGATTATATACAATGAGCAGTTCTTC. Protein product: CASSEGAGIIYNEQFF.

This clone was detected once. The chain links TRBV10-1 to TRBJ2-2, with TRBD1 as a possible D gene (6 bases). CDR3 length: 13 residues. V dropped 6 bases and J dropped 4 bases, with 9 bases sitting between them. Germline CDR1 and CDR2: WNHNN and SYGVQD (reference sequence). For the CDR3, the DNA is TGCGCCAGCAGCCTACAGGGCACCGGGGAGCTGTTTTTT. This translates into CASSLQGTGELFF.